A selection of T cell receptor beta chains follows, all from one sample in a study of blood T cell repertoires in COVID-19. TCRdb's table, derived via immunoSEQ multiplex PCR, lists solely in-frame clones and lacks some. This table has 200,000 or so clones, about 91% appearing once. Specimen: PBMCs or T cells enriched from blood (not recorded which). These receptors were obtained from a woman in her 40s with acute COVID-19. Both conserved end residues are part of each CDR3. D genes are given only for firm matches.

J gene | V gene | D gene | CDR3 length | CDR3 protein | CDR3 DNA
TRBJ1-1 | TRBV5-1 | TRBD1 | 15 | CASSQRTGDNTEAFF | TGCGCCAGCAGCCAAAGGACAGGGGATAACACTGAAGCTTTCTTT
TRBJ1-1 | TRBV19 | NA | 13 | CASSSQQGTEAFF | TGTGCCAGTAGCTCCCAACAGGGAACTGAAGCTTTCTTT
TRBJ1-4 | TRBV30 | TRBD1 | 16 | CAWSVQSAGGREKLFF | TGTGCCTGGAGTGTACAATCGGCAGGGGGCCGGGAAAAACTGTTTTTT
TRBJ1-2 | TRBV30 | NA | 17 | CAWRARVPELANYGYTF | TGTGCCTGGAGGGCCAGGGTCCCCGAGTTAGCTAACTATGGCTACACCTTC
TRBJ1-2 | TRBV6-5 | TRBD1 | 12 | CATGTGGLGYTF | TGTGCCACCGGGACAGGGGGCCTTGGCTACACCTTC
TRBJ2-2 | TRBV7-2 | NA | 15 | CASSTLASNTGELFF | TGTGCCAGCAGCACCCTAGCGTCGAACACCGGGGAGCTGTTTTTT
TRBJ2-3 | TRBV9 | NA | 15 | CASKLGQGNADTQYF | TGTGCCAGCAAGCTGGGGCAGGGAAACGCAGATACGCAGTATTTT
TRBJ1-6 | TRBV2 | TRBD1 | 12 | CASSEDRSPLHF | TGTGCCAGCAGTGAGGACAGGTCCCCCCTCCACTTT
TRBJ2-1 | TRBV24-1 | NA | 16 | CATSDYGSKTTNEQFF | TGTGCCACCAGTGATTACGGGTCCAAGACTACAAATGAGCAGTTCTTC
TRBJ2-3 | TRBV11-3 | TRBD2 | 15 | CASSQGLAGAPRQYF | TGTGCCAGCAGCCAAGGACTAGCGGGAGCCCCCCGGCAGTATTTT
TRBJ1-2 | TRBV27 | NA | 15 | CASSLGQGFRYGYTF | TGTGCCAGCAGTTTAGGCCAGGGCTTTAGGTATGGCTACACCTTC
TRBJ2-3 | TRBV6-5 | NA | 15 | CAGGTAEFSTDTQYF | TGTGCCGGAGGGACAGCCGAGTTTAGCACAGATACGCAGTATTTT
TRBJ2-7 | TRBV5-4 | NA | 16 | CASSLDGPKRVYEQYF | TGTGCCAGCAGCTTAGATGGGCCTAAAAGAGTCTACGAGCAGTACTTC
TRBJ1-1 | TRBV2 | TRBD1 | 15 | CASSRQGVANTEAFF | TGTGCCAGCAGTAGACAGGGGGTCGCCAACACTGAAGCTTTCTTT